This is a list of T cell receptor beta chains from one sample in a study of blood T cell repertoires in COVID-19. TCRdb's copy holds only in-frame clones and misses some; the assay was immunoSEQ multiplex PCR. The profile covers some 56,000 clones, with around 84% appearing a single time and approximately 7% taken by the ten largest. Input material: peripheral blood. The receptors come from a man in his 60s with acute or convalescent COVID-19. Both conserved end residues are part of each CDR3. The D gene is left open where the match is weak. Expanded clones get a size class; other rows say once, few or many, or leave the size out.

abundance	d_gene	v_gene	CDR3aa
once	TRBD2	TRBV3-1/TRBV3-2	CASSQERAGVRETQYF
NA	NA	TRBV2	CASSERGLGTQYF
NA	NA	TRBV7-3	CASSSQGLGGYTF
NA	NA	TRBV4-2	CASSQVDLDNYGYTF
NA	NA	TRBV27	CASSPTVETRNTEAFF
NA	NA	TRBV7-9	CASSAVGGGYTF
NA	TRBD2	TRBV7-3	CASSSGLGADTQYF
medium-sized	TRBD2	TRBV30	CAWSLAGVSEQFF
NA	TRBD2	TRBV7-3	CASSFTSGGIYNEQFF
NA	NA	TRBV7-2	CASSPGQGNYEQYF
NA	TRBD1	TRBV6-5	CASSYIGGGTEAFF
NA	TRBD1	TRBV5-1	CASSGLTGQNEKLFF
NA	NA	TRBV6-1	CASSEWAEKLFF
NA	NA	TRBV15	CATSTNPGEAFF
once	TRBD2	TRBV28	CAIPTGLAGGGTGELFF
NA	NA	TRBV6-6	CASSYGGPRGYTF
NA	TRBD1	TRBV7-9	CASSLGDRVFHEQYF
NA	TRBD1	TRBV19	CASRDPRGQGAYGYTF
NA	TRBD1	TRBV19	CASSIGQGAYNEQFF
NA	TRBD2	TRBV7-2	CASTPSGGLTYEQYF
NA	TRBD2	TRBV27	CASSLLTSAAYEQYF
NA	NA	TRBV3-1/TRBV3-2	CASSQDLAGSGELFF
few	TRBD1	TRBV2	CASSVQGENSPLHF
NA	TRBD1	TRBV10-2	CATMGQGINYGYTF
NA	NA	TRBV2	CASSGEEGVADTQYF
NA	NA	TRBV6-5	CASILTNNNSPLHF
NA	TRBD2	TRBV5-6	CASSLGLAGGTDTQYF
NA	TRBD1	TRBV6-1	CASSEVRRTGGETQYF
NA	NA	TRBV28	CASSPISYGGYGYTF
NA	NA	TRBV6-5	CACLLGVNTEAFF
NA	NA	TRBV7-8	CASSSQTGINQPQHF
NA	TRBD2	TRBV5-1	CASSSRTSSQTQYF
NA	NA	TRBV20-1	CSAGLNYGYTF
NA	TRBD2	TRBV11-2	CASSLGIGGEQYF
NA	NA	TRBV21-1	CASSTGTGKHEQYF
NA	TRBD2	TRBV27	CASSLGSGGIADTQYF
NA	NA	TRBV15	CATSRGSAGYNEQFF
few	NA	TRBV6-5	CASSSDISYEQYF
NA	NA	TRBV20-1	CSASQETQYF
NA	TRBD1	TRBV7-8	CASSPRTGIKNTEAFF
NA	NA	TRBV27	CASSPSGYTEAFF
NA	TRBD1	TRBV27	CASSFRGDRAYNEQFF
NA	TRBD1	TRBV24-1	CATSDSGQSSFAGANVLTF
NA	NA	TRBV19	CASSIVGEKPQHF
once	NA	TRBV6-5	CASSYSTPPGELFF
NA	NA	TRBV11-2	CASSFRATNEKLFF
NA	NA	TRBV24-1	CATSDLSYTGELFF
NA	NA	TRBV19	CASSRQGNEQFF
NA	TRBD1	TRBV9	CASSAGGQGAREQYF
NA	TRBD2	TRBV29-1	CSVSGGKGTGELFF
NA	NA	TRBV6-6	CASSPTGRGTRTDTQYF
NA	TRBD1	TRBV11-2	CASSPTGAGNQPQHF
NA	NA	TRBV10-3	CAISEGGTEAFF